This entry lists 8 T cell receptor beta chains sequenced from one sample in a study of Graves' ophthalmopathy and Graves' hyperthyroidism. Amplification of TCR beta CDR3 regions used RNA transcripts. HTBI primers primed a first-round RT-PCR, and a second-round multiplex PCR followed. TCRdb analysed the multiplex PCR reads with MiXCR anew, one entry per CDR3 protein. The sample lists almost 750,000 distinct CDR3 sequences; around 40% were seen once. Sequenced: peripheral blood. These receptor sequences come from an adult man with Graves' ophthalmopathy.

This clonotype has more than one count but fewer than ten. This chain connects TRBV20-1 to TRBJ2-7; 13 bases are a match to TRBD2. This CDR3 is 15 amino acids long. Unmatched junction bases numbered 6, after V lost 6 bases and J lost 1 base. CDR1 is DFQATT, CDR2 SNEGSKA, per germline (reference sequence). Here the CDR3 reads CSAGSGLAGSYEQYF. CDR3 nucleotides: TGCAGTGCCGGATCGGGACTAGCGGGATCCTACGAGCAGTACTTC.

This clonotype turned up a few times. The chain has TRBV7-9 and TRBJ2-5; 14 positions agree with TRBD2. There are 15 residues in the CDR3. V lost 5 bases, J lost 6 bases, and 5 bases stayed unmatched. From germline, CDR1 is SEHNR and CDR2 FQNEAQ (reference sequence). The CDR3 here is CASSQRTSGGKTQYF. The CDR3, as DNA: TGTGCCAGCAGCCAACGGACTAGCGGGGGGAAGACCCAGTACTTC. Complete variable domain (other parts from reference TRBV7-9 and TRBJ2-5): DTGVSQNPRHKITKRGQNVTFRCDPISEHNRLYWYRQTLGQGPEFLTYFQNEAQLEKSRLLSDRFSAERPKGSFSTLEIQRTEQGDSAMYLCASSQRTSGGKTQYFGPGTRLLVL.

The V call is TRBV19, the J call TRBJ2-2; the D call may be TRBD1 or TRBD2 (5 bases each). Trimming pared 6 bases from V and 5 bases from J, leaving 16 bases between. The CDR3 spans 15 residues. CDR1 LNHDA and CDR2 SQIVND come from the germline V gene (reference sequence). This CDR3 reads CASSPPGTYTGELFF. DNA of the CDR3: TGTGCCAGTAGCCCACCCGGGACGTATACCGGGGAGCTGTTTTTT.

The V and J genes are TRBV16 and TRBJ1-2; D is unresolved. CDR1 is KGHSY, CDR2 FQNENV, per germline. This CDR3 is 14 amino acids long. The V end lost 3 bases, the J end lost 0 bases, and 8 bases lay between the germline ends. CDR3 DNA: TGTGCCAGCAGCCATGGGATCACTAACTATGGCTACACCTTC. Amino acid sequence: CASSHGITNYGYTF.

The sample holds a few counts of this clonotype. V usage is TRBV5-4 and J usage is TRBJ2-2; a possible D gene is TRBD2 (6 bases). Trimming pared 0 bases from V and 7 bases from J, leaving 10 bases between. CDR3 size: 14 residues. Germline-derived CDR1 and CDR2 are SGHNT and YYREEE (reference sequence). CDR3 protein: CASSLEGAGGELFF. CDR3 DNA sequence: TGTGCCAGCAGCTTGGAGGGAGCGGGCGGGGAGCTGTTTTTT.

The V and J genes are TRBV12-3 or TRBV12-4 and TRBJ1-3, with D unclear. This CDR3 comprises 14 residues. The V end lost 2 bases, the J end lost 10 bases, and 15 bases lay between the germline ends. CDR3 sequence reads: CASSLSSGHQTIYF. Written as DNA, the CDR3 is TGTGCCAGCAGTTTATCTTCGGGCCACCAGACCATATATTTT.

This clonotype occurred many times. CDR3 DNA sequence: TGTGCCAGCAGCCCCCTCACCTTC. Residues: CASSPLTF. The chain uses TRBV7-9 and TRBJ1-2, with D unclear. Trimming cost V 5 bases and J 13 bases, with 5 bases left between them. CDR3 length: 8 amino acids. Germline loops: CDR1 SEHNR, CDR2 FQNEAQ (reference sequence). The whole variable domain, filled in from reference TRBV7-9 and TRBJ1-2, reads DTGVSQNPRHKITKRGQNVTFRCDPISEHNRLYWYRQTLGQGPEFLTYFQNEAQLEKSRLLSDRFSAERPKGSFSTLEIQRTEQGDSAMYLCASSPLTFGSGTRLTVV.

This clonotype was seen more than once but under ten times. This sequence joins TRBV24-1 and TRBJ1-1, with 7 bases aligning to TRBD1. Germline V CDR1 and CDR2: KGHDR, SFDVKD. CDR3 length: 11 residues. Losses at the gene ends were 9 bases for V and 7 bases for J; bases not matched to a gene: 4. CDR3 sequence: CATRQGDEAFF. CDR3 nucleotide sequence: TGTGCCACCCGACAGGGTGATGAAGCTTTCTTT.